Ten or more counts support the clone carrying this T cell receptor (beta chain). What it binds is not known. V lost 3 bases to trimming and J lost 7 bases; unmatched junction nucleotides: 5. Germline values: CDR1 KGHDR, CDR2 SFDVKD. The CDR3 totals 14 residues. The lymph nodes were axillary draining lymph nodes from breast cancer patients. These data come from a study of breast tumors, draining lymph nodes, adjacent tissues. Study outcomes and limitations: Data only fit, rather than demonstrated, lymph node origin of most tumor T cells. Tumors had less TCR diversity than lymph nodes, more than nontumor tissue. Luminal-like breast cancer showed significantly greater tumor-nontumor repertoire similarity than basal-like breast cancer did. The data were judged consistent with most tumor T cells coming from lymph node and expanding in tumor.

TCRdb reprocessed the multiplex PCR reads via MiXCR and lists one record per CDR3 protein. The sample carries around 230,000 distinct CDR3 sequences, 30% to 35% recorded once. This TCR was recovered from a female donor with breast cancer. Some clones in this sample may be carry-over from other donors' samples. Sequences were obtained from axillary lymph node tissue. V usage is TRBV24-1 and J usage is TRBJ1-5; 7 bases fit TRBD1. The CDR3: CATSDRQGPQPQHF. The CDR3 DNA sequence: TGTGCCACCAGTGATAGACAGGGCCCCCAGCCCCAGCATTTT.